These T cell receptor beta chains were read from a single sample in a study of blood T cell repertoires in COVID-19. Data came from immunoSEQ multiplex PCR; TCRdb stores just in-frame clones and leaves some out. The sample records about 49,000 clones, 87% being singletons. The material sequenced was peripheral blood. The receptors stem from an elderly woman with COVID-19, enrolled during active disease. Both conserved end residues are part of each CDR3. Expanded clones are given a class, and other clones once, few, many or no size at all.

>TRBV9|TRBJ1-1|once
CASSADETTGGAKTFF
>TRBV27|TRBJ2-1|few
CATGSGGSSYNEQFF
>TRBV6-5|TRBJ1-3|-
CASSYSMQGQGNTIYF
>TRBV19|TRBJ2-7|-
CASSIDVDRVSYEQYF
>TRBV7-3|TRBJ2-5|-
CASSLTGGAPIRETQYF
>TRBV6-1|TRBJ1-1|-
CASSEALQGPFSMNTEAFF
>TRBV5-6|TRBJ1-4|-
CASSLPNEKLFF
>TRBV6-6|TRBJ1-2|-
CASSPQGPGYTF
>TRBV20-1|TRBJ2-1|once
CSAMANEQFF
>TRBV7-9|TRBJ2-3|-
CASSLGLGGGTDTQYF
>TRBV5-1|TRBJ1-6|-
CASSLTARSYNSPLHF
>TRBV3-1/TRBV3-2|TRBJ1-5|-
CASSQGHSFSNQPQHF
>TRBV18|TRBJ2-3|-
CASSPVPGGLDTQYF
>TRBV6-6|TRBJ1-1|-
CASTPIGSTEAFF
>TRBV28|TRBJ1-1|once
CASSKAGQGNTEAFF
>TRBV5-1|TRBJ2-4|-
CASSLPEAIAKNIQYF
>TRBV3-1/TRBV3-2|TRBJ2-5|-
CASSQGTLADARETQYF
>TRBV5-4|TRBJ2-7|-
CASSWGGQGSVYEQYF
>TRBV2|TRBJ2-7|-
CASGGTGTYEQYF
>TRBV4-1|TRBJ1-2|-
CASSQEARDFYGYTF
>TRBV6-5|TRBJ2-2|-
CASSRYGDTGELFF
>TRBV29-1|TRBJ1-1|-
CSVRTGRENTEAFF
>TRBV5-5|TRBJ1-3|-
CASSSGQGGPGNTIYF
>TRBV19|TRBJ1-2|-
CASSMGDRAIYGYTF
>TRBV18|TRBJ2-7|-
CASSTGRVYEQYF
>TRBV4-1|TRBJ2-7|-
CASSRPGQGTYEQYF
>TRBV5-8|TRBJ1-5|-
CASSLGVTRDRNQPQHF
>TRBV28|TRBJ2-7|-
CASSFSGNSYEQYF
>TRBV30|TRBJ2-2|few
CAWKARGGASGELFF
>TRBV5-1|TRBJ2-3|-
CASSFSGGTDTQYF
>TRBV28|TRBJ2-7|once
CASSLGLAGVVQYF
>TRBV5-6|TRBJ2-7|-
CASSITGGTSYEQYF
>TRBV29-1|TRBJ2-5|-
CSTISSGGQETQYF
>TRBV18|TRBJ2-7|once
CASSSPGGDYEQYF
>TRBV25-1|TRBJ1-4|-
CASSEEANPNEKLFF
>TRBV14|TRBJ2-4|-
CASSRSATGPQNIQYF
>TRBV19|TRBJ2-6|-
CASSTTGTGSGANVLTF
>TRBV11-2|TRBJ2-3|-
CASSRRLARSTDTQYF
>TRBV5-1|TRBJ2-2|-
CASSLLVGADTGELFF
>TRBV7-7|TRBJ2-1|-
CASSLLTGAYNEQFF
>TRBV5-5|TRBJ2-7|-
CASSLVREQYF
>TRBV7-3|TRBJ2-3|-
CASSSSRTDTQYF